This TCR beta chain was sequenced for a study of CD8+ T cells in alopecia areata. Study results and caveats: Many expanded lesional clones persisted in scalp and blood during tofacitinib. Scalp clonality, together with expanded CD8+ clones among the top 100, fell significantly with tofacitinib.

The authors extracted RNA and reverse transcribed it into cDNA as the sequencing template. TCRdb's table, derived via immunoSEQ multiplex PCR, lists solely in-frame clones and lacks some. The data show roughly 100,000 clones, about 58% seen once. As for treatment: oral pan-JAK inhibitor, 5-10 mg twice daily. Alopecia areata patients provided lesional scalp punch biopsies and peripheral blood, both collected for the study. V lost 0 bases to trimming and J lost 0 bases, with 7 bases between them. The V gene's germline CDR1 is SGDLS and CDR2 YYNGEE. The CDR3 runs 15 residues. To note about this clone: The antigen is undetermined.

The chain has TRBV9 and TRBJ1-3; D remains ambiguous. Here the sequenced sample was CD8+ T cells sorted from blood, taken at week 4, from a patient treated with tofacitinib. The clonotype comes from a human donor with alopecia areata. This CDR3 is CASSVDSGSGNTIYF. The CDR3 coding sequence is TGTGCCAGCAGCGTAGACTCGGGCTCTGGAAACACCATATATTTT.